These 5 T cell receptor beta chains were sequenced from one sample in a study of liver allograft versus peripheral blood T cells. Across the whole study: Peripheral blood of the recipients supplied T cell receptor repertoires that were compared with those in transplanted livers.

TCRdb re-derived calls from the reads in MiXCR, one entry per CDR3 protein. The table records about 14,000 distinct CDR3 sequences, roughly 20% of them present only once. These TCRs come from a human patient who had a liver transplant. Some T cells may be supplied by the graft donor.

By sample share, this clonotype is medium-sized. The genes are TRBV18 and TRBJ1-1, with 8 bases lining up with TRBD1. The CDR3 is 14 amino acids. J gave up 5 bases and V 6 bases, and 8 bases lay outside the gene matches. The germline V gene encodes CDR1 KGHSH and CDR2 LQKENI. CDR3 sequence (DNA): TGTGCCAGCTCGGAAACAGGGGGTTTAACTGAAGCTTTCTTT. This translates into CASSETGGLTEAFF.

The CDR3 DNA follows: TGCAGTGCTAACGGGGGGCCCTCCTACGAGCAGTACTTC. Translating it yields CSANGGPSYEQYF. The rearrangement joins TRBV20-1 to TRBJ2-7, with D possibly TRBD2 on 7 matching bases. Between the trimmed V and J ends, which lost 4 bases and 0 bases, there was a span of 10 bases. The CDR3 has 13 residues. The germline V gene has CDR1 DFQATT and CDR2 SNEGSKA (reference sequence).

The chain combines TRBV18 with TRBJ1-5; possible D gene TRBD1, 5 bases. Trimming stripped 3 bases from V and 7 bases from J, with 13 bases between. The V gene's germline CDR1 is KGHSH and CDR2 LQKENI. This CDR3 is built from 14 residues. DNA for the CDR3: TGTGCCAGCTCACCCCAGGGTTCGGGCCAGCCCCAGCATTTT. Amino acid sequence: CASSPQGSGQPQHF. The full variable domain, its missing parts supplied by reference TRBV18 and TRBJ1-5, is NAGVMQNPRHLVRRRGQEARLRCSPMKGHSHVYWYRQLPEEGLKFMVYLQKENIIDESGMPKERFSAEFPKEGPSILRIQQVVRGDSAAYFCASSPQGSGQPQHFGDGTRLSIL.

The V gene is TRBV12-3 or TRBV12-4, the J gene TRBJ1-5; 7 positions match TRBD1. CDR3 length: 12 amino acids. Germline trimming cut 6 bases from V and 7 bases from J; bases unmatched to any gene: 3. The CDR3: CASRNRGQPQHF. DNA for the CDR3: TGTGCCAGCAGAAACAGGGGACAGCCCCAGCATTTT.

The chain is built from TRBV30 and TRBJ1-3; the D is unclear. Trimming removed 0 bases from V and 3 bases from J, with 6 bases in between. Germline loops: CDR1 GTSNPN, CDR2 SVGIG (reference sequence). This CDR3 comprises 13 residues. This CDR3 is CAWSVNGGNTIYF. Written as DNA, the CDR3 is TGTGCCTGGAGTGTGAATGGTGGAAACACCATATATTTT.